Presented here are 2 T cell receptor beta chains from one specimen sequenced in a study of T cells in tumors after PD-1 blockade. Clones were sequenced by immunoSEQ multiplex PCR, and TCRdb holds only the in-frame ones, with some missing. The data contain approximately 63,000 clones, 74% of them singletons. The sequenced sample was PBMCs, obtained after anti-PD-1 treatment. The receptors were sampled from a human donor with basal cell carcinoma.

This clone was detected only a few times. The chain links TRBV30 to TRBJ2-1; D remains unclear. The CDR3 extends over 13 amino acids. The germline CDR1 and CDR2 sequences are GTSNPN and SVGIG (reference sequence). The V and J ends lost 0 bases and 5 bases respectively, with 8 bases between them. CDR3 in amino acids: CAWSVQRDNEQFF. The CDR3 DNA reads TGTGCCTGGAGTGTACAACGGGACAATGAGCAGTTCTTC.

The chain couples TRBV2 to TRBJ2-5; no firm D call. The CDR3 spans 13 residues. Germline V lookup: CDR1 SNHLY, CDR2 FYNNEI. The germline V and J ends were trimmed by 8 bases and 1 base, with 11 bases remaining between them. The CDR3 loop reads CASALGIQETQYF. The CDR3 DNA follows: TGTGCCAGCGCTTTGGGGATCCAAGAGACCCAGTACTTC.